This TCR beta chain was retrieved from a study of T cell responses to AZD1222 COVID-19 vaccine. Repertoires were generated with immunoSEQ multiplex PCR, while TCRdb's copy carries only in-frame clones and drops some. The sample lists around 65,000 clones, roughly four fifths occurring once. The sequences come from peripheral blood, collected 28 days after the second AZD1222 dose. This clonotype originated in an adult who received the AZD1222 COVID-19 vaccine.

The CDR3 nucleotides are TGTGCCAGCAGCCAAGGGAGCTCCTATAATTCACCCCTCCACTTT. It encodes CASSQGSSYNSPLHF. The rearrangement uses TRBV3-1 (or the pseudogene TRBV3-2) and TRBJ1-6; D unclear. The V end was cut by 1 base, the J end by 0 bases, with 4 bases between. Germline lookup yields CDR1 LGHDT and CDR2 YNNKEL (reference sequence). This CDR3 region has 15 residues.